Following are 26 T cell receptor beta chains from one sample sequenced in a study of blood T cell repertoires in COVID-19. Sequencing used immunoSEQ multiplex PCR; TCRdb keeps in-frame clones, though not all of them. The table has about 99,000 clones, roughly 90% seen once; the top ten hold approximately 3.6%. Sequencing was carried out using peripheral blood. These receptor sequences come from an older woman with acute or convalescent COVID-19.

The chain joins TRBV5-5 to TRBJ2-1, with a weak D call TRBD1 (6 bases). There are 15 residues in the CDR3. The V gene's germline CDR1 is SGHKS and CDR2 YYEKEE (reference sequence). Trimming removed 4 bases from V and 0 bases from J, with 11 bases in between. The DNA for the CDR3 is TGTGCCAGCAGCCAAAGGGGGAGCTCCTACAATGAGCAGTTCTTC. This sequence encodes CASSQRGSSYNEQFF.

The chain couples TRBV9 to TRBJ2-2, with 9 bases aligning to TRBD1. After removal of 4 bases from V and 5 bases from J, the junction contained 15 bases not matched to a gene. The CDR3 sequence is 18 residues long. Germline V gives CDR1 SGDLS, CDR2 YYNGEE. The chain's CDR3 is CASSPIFPTGGSTGELFF. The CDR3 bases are TGTGCCAGCAGCCCCATTTTCCCGACAGGGGGTAGTACCGGGGAGCTGTTTTTT.

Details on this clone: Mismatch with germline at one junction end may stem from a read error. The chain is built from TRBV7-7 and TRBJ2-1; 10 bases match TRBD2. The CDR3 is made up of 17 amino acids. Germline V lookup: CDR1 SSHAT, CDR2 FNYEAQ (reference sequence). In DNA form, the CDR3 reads TGTGCTAGCAGCTTAGGGCTAGCGGGAGTTAATATGGATGAGCAGTTCTTC. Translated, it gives CASSLGLAGVNMDEQFF.

Written as DNA, the CDR3 is TGTGCCAGCAAGGACTGGGAGGGCGAGCAGTACGTC. Protein product: CASKDWEGEQYV. The J gene is TRBJ2-7, the V gene TRBV6-5, with TRBD2 matching over 7 bases. Germline CDR1 MNHEY, CDR2 SVGAGI. The CDR3 is 12 residues long. The V gene end was trimmed by 7 bases and the J gene end by 6 bases; junction bases not matched to a gene: 6.

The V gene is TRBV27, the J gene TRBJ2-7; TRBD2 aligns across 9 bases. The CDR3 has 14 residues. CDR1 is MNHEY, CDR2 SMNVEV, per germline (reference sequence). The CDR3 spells CASGGGRAKYEQYF. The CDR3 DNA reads TGTGCGAGCGGGGGCGGGAGGGCAAAATACGAGCAGTACTTC.

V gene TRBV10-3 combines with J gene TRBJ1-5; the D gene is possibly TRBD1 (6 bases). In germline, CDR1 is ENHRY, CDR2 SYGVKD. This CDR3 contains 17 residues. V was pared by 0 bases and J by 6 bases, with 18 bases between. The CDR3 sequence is CAISESLNRASSQPQHF. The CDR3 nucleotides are TGTGCCATCAGTGAGTCGTTGAACAGGGCTTCTAGTCAGCCCCAGCATTTT.

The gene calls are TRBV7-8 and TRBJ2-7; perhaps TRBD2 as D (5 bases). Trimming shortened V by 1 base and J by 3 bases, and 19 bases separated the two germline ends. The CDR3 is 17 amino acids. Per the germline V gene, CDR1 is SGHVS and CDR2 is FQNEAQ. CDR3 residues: CASSLGLSGMRYYEQYF. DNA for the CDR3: TGTGCCAGCAGCTTAGGGCTTTCCGGGATGCGGTACTACGAGCAGTACTTC.

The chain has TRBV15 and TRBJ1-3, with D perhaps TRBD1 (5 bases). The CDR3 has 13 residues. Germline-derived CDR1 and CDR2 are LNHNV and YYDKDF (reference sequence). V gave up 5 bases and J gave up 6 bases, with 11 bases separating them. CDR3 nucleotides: TGTGCCACCAGCCGCGGGGGGGAAAACACCATATATTTT. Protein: CATSRGGENTIYF.

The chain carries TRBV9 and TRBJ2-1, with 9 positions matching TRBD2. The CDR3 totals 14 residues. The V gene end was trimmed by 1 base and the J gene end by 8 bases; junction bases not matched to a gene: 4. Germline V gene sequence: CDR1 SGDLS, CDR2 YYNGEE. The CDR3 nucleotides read TGTGCCAGCAGCGTACTCGCGGGAGGGTATGAGCAGTTCTTC. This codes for CASSVLAGGYEQFF.

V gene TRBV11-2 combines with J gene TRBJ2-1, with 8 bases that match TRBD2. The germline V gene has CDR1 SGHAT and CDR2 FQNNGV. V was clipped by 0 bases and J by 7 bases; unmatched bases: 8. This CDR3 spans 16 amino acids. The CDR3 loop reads CASSLDPGLVPNEQFF. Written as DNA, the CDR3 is TGTGCCAGCAGCTTAGATCCGGGACTAGTCCCAAATGAGCAGTTCTTC.

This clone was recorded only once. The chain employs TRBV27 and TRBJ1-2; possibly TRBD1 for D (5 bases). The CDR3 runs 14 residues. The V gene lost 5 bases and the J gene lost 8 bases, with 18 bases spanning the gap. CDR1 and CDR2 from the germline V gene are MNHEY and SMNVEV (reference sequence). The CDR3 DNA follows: TGTGCCAGCAGTCCCTCCGGGGGAGGAGGAGGCTACACCTTC. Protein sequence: CASSPSGGGGGYTF.

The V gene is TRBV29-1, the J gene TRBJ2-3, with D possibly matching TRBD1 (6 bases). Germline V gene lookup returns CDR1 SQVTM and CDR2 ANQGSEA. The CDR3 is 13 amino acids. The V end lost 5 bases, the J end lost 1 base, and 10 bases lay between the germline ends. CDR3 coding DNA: TGCAGCGTTAACCGACAGGGCACAGATACGCAGTATTTT. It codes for CSVNRQGTDTQYF.

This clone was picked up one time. For the CDR3, the DNA is TGTGCCAGTAGTATAACAGGGTGGCGTGGCTACACCTTC. Translated: CASSITGWRGYTF. The rearrangement links TRBV19 to TRBJ1-2; possibly TRBD1 for D (6 bases). The CDR3 runs to 13 residues. The germline V gene has CDR1 LNHDA and CDR2 SQIVND (reference sequence). V was cut by 2 bases and J by 7 bases, with 11 bases left in between.

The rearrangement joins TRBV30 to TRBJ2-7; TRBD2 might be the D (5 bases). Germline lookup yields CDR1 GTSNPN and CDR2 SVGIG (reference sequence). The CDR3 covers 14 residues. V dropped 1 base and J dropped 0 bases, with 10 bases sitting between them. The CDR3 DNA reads TGTGCCTGGAGTGAGGGCGGGCCCTCCTACGAGCAGTACTTC. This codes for CAWSEGGPSYEQYF.

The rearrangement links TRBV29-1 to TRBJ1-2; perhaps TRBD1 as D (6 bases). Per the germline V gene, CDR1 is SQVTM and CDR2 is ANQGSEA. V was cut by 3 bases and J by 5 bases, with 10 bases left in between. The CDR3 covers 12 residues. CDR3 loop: CSVDRGPYGYTF. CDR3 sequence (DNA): TGCAGCGTTGACAGGGGACCTTATGGCTACACCTTC.

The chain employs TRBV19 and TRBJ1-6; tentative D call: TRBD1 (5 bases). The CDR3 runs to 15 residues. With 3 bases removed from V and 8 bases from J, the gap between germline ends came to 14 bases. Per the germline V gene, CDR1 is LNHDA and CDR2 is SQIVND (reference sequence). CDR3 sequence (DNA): TGTGCCAGTAGTATTTGGACGGGGGAGGATTCACCCCTCCACTTT. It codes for CASSIWTGEDSPLHF.

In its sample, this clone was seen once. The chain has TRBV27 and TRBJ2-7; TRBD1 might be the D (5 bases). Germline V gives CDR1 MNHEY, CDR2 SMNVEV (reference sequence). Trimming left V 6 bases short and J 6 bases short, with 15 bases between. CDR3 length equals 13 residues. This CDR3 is CASRQHQGREQYV. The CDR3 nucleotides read TGTGCCAGCAGGCAACACCAGGGTCGCGAGCAGTACGTC.

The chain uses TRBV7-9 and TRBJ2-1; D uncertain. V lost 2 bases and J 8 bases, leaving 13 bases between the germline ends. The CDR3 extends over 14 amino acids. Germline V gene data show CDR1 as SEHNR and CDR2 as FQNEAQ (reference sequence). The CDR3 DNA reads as TGTGCCAGCAGCTTATCGGCGCGGTCGTATGAGCAGTTCTTC. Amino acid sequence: CASSLSARSYEQFF.

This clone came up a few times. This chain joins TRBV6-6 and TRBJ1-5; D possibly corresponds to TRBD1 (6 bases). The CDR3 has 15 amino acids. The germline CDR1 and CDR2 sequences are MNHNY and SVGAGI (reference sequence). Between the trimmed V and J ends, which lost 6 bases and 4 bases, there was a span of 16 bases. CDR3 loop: CASRIGQPPNQPQHF. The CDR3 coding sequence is TGTGCCAGCAGGATCGGACAGCCACCTAATCAGCCCCAGCATTTT.

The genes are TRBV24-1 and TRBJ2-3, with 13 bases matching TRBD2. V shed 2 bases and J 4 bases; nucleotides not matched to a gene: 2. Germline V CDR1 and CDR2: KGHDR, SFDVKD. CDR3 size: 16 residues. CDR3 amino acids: CATSDSGLAGADTQYF. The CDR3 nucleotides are TGTGCCACCAGTGATTCCGGACTAGCGGGAGCAGATACGCAGTATTTT.

The CDR3 DNA reads TGTGCCAGTAGTGCGACAGGACAGACCGGGGAGCTGTTTTTT. It specifies CASSATGQTGELFF. V and J are TRBV19 and TRBJ2-2; possible D gene TRBD1, 6 bases. CDR3 length: 14 residues. V dropped 5 bases and J dropped 5 bases, with 12 bases sitting between them. Per germline, CDR1 LNHDA and CDR2 SQIVND (reference sequence).

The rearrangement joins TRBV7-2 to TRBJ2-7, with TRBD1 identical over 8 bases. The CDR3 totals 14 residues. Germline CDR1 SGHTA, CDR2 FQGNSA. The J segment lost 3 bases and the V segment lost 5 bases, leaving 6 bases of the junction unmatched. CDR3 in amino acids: CASSAGTGVYEQYF. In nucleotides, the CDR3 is TGTGCCAGCAGCGCCGGGACAGGAGTCTACGAGCAGTACTTC.

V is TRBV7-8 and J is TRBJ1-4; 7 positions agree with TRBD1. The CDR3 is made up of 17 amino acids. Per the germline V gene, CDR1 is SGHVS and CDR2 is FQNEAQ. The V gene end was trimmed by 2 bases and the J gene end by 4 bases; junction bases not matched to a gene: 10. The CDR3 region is CASSLPNLTGVNEKLFF. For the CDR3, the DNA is TGTGCCAGCAGCTTACCGAACCTAACAGGGGTTAATGAAAAACTGTTTTTT.

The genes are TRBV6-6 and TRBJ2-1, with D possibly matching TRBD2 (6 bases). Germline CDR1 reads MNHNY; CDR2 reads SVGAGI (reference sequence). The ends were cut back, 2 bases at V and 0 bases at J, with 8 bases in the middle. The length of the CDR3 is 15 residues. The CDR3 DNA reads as TGTGCCAGCAGTTACATCGGGAGCTCCTACAATGAGCAGTTCTTC. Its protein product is CASSYIGSSYNEQFF.

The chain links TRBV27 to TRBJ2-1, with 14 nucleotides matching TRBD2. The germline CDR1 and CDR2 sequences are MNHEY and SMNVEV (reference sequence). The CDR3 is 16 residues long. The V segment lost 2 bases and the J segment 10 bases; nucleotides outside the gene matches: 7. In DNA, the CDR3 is TGTGCCAGCAGTTTAAGTGGGACTAGCGGGAGTCGAGAGCAGTTCTTC. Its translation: CASSLSGTSGSREQFF.

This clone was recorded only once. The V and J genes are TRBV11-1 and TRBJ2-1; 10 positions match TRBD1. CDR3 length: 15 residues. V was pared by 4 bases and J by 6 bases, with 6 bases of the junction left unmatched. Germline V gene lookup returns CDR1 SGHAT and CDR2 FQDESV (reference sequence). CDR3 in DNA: TGTGCCAGCAGCTCTTATTGGACAGGGGGCAATGAGCAGTTCTTC. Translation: CASSSYWTGGNEQFF.